This TCR beta chain was recovered during a study of T and B cells in COVID-19 patients. TRB rearrangements were amplified by multiplex PCR with BIOMED2 TRB-A/B primers. TCRdb reanalysed the multiplex PCR reads using MiXCR and keeps one entry per CDR3 protein. The data hold 20,000 to 30,000 distinct CDR3 sequences, with approximately 32% observed a single time. CDR1 is KGHSH, CDR2 LQKENI, per germline. Trimming cost V 2 bases and J 7 bases, with 14 bases left between them. There are 14 residues in the CDR3. Each TRB amplification used roughly 230-550 ng of genomic DNA from blood. This chain joins TRBV18 and TRBJ1-2; D is unclear. This TCR came from a human donor who had recovered from COVID-19. Sequenced: blood. CDR3 region: CASSPDAASGGYTF. The CDR3 DNA reads TGTGCCAGCTCACCAGACGCAGCCAGCGGTGGCTACACCTTC.